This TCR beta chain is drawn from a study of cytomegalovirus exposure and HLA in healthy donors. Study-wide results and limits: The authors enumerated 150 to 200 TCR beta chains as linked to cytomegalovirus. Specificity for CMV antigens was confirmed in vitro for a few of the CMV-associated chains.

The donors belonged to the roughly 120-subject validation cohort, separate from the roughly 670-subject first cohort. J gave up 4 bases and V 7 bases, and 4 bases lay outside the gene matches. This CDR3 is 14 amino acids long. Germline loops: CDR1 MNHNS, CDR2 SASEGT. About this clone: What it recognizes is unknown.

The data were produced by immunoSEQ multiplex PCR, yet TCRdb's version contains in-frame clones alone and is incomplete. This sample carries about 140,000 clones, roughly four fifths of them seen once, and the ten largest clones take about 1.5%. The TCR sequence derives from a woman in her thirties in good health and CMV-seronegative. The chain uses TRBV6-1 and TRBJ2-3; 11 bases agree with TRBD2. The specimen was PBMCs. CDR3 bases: TGTGCCAGCATGTTACTAGCGGGGGCAGATACGCAGTATTTT. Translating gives CASMLLAGADTQYF.